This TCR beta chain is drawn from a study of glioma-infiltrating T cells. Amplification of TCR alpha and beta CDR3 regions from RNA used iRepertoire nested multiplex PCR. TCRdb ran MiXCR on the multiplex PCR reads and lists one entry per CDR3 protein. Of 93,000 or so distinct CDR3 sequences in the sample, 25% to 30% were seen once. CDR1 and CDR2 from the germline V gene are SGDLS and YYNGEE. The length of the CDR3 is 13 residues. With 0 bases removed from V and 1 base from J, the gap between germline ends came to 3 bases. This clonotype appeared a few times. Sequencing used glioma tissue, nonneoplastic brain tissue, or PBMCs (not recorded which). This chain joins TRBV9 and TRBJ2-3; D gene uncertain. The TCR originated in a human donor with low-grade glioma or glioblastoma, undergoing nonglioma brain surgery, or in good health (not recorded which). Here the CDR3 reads CASSVGGTDTQYF. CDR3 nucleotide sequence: TGTGCCAGCAGCGTAGGGGGCACAGATACGCAGTATTTT.